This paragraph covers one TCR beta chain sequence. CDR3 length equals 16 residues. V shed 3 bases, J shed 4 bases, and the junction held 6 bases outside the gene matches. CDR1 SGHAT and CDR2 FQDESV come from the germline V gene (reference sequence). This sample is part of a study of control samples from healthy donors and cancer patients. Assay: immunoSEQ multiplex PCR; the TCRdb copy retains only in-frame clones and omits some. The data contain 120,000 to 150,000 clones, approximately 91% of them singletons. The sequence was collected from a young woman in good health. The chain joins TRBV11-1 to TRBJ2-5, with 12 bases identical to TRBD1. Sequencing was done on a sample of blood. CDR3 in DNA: TGTGCCAGCAGCTTCACCGGGACAGGGGGCGCAGAGACCCAGTACTTC. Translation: CASSFTGTGGAETQYF.